The rows below give T cell receptor beta chains drawn from one sample of a study of CD8+ T cells in alopecia areata. Using immunoSEQ multiplex PCR, the repertoire was profiled, and TCRdb retains in-frame clones only, with some absent. The sample records about 140,000 clones, roughly 60% being singletons. The sample was CD4+ T cells sorted from blood. Receptors were obtained from a human donor in good health. Both conserved end residues are trimmed from each CDR3.

j_call v_call cdr3_aa
TRBJ2-3 TRBV5-4 ASSSLLGTDTQY
TRBJ2-1 TRBV9 ASSVGRPQRDEQF
TRBJ1-4 TRBV6-6 ASSYGQSNEKLF
TRBJ2-3 TRBV9 ASSSNPGDTQY
TRBJ1-1 TRBV12-5 ASGLLANTEAF
TRBJ1-1 TRBV29-1 SVERGNTEAF
TRBJ2-3 TRBV28 ASRSGRTDTQY
TRBJ1-5 TRBV5-1 ASSRDPGGDQPQH
TRBJ1-1 TRBV4-1 ASIRTGGAGTEAF
TRBJ2-7 TRBV28 ASNRGRSSYEQY
TRBJ2-5 TRBV29-1 SSADSGELQETQY
TRBJ2-4 TRBV4-1 ASSQVSGRGLAKNIQY
TRBJ1-2 TRBV29-1 SVETGGSYGYT
TRBJ1-2 TRBV4-2 ASSQEGPTGGYT
TRBJ2-3 TRBV18 ASSPGLATDTQY
TRBJ2-1 TRBV27 ASSRRPLGHEQF
TRBJ2-7 TRBV15 ATSRDLVVHEQY
TRBJ1-1 TRBV29-1 SVEDRWQGNTEAF
TRBJ1-1 TRBV6-6 ASSPQGAGTEAF
TRBJ2-5 TRBV7-7 ASSLPGGETQY
TRBJ2-5 TRBV4-1 ASSPVEYETQY
TRBJ2-5 TRBV7-9 ASSLARSGTPSD
TRBJ2-6 TRBV4-2 ASSQVTTGPGANVLT
TRBJ1-1 TRBV15 ATSRGAPTEAF
TRBJ2-1 TRBV29-1 SARTASYNEQF